This T cell receptor beta chain is drawn from a study of CD8 T cells in Susac syndrome. CDR1 LGHDT and CDR2 YNNKEL come from the germline V gene (reference sequence). CDR3 size: 15 residues. Trimming left V 3 bases short and J 5 bases short, with 16 bases between. It was with random hexamers that about 0.45 to 1 ug RNA was reverse transcribed. Amplification of TCR beta CDR3 by immunoSEQ multiplex PCR spanned 54 Vbeta and 13 Jbeta. MiXCR, run by TCRdb on the immunoSEQ multiplex PCR reads, gives a single entry per CDR3 protein. Found here are 180,000 or so distinct CDR3 sequences, 90% to 95% of them singletons; the top ten hold 0.093%.

The receptor's source is a human donor with multiple sclerosis. Sequenced material: CD4+ T cells from PBMCs. V usage is TRBV3-1 and J usage is TRBJ2-5; D is uncertain. The CDR3 loop is CASSQAINPGETQYF. The CDR3 bases are TGTGCCAGCAGCCAGGCTATCAACCCCGGGGAGACCCAGTACTTC.